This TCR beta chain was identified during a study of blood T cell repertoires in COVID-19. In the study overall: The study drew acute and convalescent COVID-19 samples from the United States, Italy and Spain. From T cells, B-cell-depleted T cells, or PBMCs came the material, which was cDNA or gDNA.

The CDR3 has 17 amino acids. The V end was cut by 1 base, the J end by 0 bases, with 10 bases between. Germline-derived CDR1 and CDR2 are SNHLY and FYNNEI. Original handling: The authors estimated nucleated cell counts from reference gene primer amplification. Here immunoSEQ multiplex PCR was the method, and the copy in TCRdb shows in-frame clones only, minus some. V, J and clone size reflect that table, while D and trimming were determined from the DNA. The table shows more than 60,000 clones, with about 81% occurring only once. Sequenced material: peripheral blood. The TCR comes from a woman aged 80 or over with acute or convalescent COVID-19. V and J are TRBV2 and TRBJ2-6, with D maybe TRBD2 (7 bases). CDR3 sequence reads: CASSEGGGGSGANVLTF. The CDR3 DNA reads TGTGCCAGCAGTGAAGGGGGGGGCGGCTCTGGGGCCAACGTCCTGACTTTC.